This T cell receptor beta chain was sequenced for a study of long-term antiretroviral therapy in people with HIV. Study background: Specimens dating back about a decade before the 2015 immediate-ART recommendation are the oldest included. Study-level points and caveats: ART adherence, viral resistance and therapy changes were not recorded. Clones that had undergone expansion before ART dominated the repertoire at all time points. The study collected blood between about 2003 and 2017, possibly under older ART regimens.

A note on this clone: What it binds is unknown. One end of the junction varies from germline; a read error may be responsible.

This CDR3 comprises 15 residues. The germline gives CDR1 SSHAT, CDR2 FNYEAQ (reference sequence). At survey level, the immunoSEQ assay was run in its v3.0 version. Clones were sequenced by immunoSEQ multiplex PCR, and TCRdb holds only the in-frame ones, with some missing. This sample carries about 17,000 clones, roughly 95% of them seen once, and the ten largest clones take around 1.5%. The clonotype comes from a man younger than 45 with HIV. The specimen comprised unsorted PBMCs, sampled approximately 11 years after starting antiretroviral therapy. V and J are TRBV7-7 and TRBJ2-5; D is possibly TRBD1 or TRBD2 (5 bases each). CDR3 region: CASSIRLGPRETQYF. DNA of the CDR3: TGTGCTAGCAGCATCCGGCTGGGACCGAGAGAGACCCAGTACTTC.